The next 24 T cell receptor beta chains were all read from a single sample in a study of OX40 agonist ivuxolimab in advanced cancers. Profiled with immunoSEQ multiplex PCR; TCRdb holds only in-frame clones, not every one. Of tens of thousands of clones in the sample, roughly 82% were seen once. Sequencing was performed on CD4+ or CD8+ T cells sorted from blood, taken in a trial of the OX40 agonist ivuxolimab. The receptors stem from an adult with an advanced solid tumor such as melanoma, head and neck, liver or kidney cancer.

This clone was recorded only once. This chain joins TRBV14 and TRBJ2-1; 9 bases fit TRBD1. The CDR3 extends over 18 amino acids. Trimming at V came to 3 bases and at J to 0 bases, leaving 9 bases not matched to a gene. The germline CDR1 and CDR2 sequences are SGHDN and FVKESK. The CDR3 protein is CASSQFGTGRGSYNEQFF. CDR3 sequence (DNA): TGTGCCAGCAGCCAGTTTGGGACAGGGAGAGGCTCCTACAATGAGCAGTTCTTC.

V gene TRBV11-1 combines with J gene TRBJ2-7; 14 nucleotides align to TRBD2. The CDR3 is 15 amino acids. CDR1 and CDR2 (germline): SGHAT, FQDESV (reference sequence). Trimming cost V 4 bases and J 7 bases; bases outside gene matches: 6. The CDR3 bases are TGTGCCAGCAGCTCCGGACTAGCGGGGGGTACGGAGCAGTACTTC. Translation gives CASSSGLAGGTEQYF.

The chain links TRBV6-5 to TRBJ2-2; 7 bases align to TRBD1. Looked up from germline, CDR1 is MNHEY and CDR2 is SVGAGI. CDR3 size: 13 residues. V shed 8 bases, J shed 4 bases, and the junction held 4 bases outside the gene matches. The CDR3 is CASRDSTTGELFF. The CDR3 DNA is TGTGCCAGCCGGGACAGCACCACCGGGGAGCTGTTTTTT.

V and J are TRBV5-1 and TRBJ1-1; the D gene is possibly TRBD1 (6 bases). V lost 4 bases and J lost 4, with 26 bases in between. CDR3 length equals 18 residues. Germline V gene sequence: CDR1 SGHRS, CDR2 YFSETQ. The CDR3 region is CASSMNGIRGGRFTEAFF. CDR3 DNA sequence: TGCGCCAGCAGCATGAACGGAATACGTGGGGGCCGCTTCACTGAAGCTTTCTTT.

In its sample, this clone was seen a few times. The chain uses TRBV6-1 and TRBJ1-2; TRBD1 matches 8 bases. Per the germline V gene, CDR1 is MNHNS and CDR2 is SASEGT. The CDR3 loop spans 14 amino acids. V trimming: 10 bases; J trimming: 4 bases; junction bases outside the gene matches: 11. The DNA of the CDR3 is TGTGCCATCCTAAAAGGACAGGGTGGCTATGGCTACACCTTC. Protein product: CAILKGQGGYGYTF.

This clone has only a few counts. This chain's CDR3 is CAGGGSNQPQHF. In DNA form, the CDR3 reads TGCGCGGGGGGGGGTAGCAATCAGCCCCAGCATTTT. The chain uses TRBV29-1 and TRBJ1-5, with D maybe TRBD1 (5 bases). Germline CDR1 SQVTM, CDR2 ANQGSEA. This CDR3 is built from 12 residues.

CDR3 loop: CASVRGLSYGYTF. CDR3 DNA: TGTGCCAGCGTTAGGGGGTTATCCTATGGCTACACCTTC. The chain is built from TRBV2 and TRBJ1-2; weak D call: TRBD1 (6 bases). CDR1 SNHLY and CDR2 FYNNEI come from the germline V gene. The V and J ends lost 8 bases and 4 bases respectively, with 14 bases between them. The CDR3 totals 13 residues.

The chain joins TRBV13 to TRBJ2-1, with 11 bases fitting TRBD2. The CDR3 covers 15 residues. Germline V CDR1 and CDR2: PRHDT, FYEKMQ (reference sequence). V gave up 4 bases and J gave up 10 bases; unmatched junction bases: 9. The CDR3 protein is CASSSLLAGGPEQFF. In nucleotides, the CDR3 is TGTGCCAGCAGCTCGTTGCTAGCGGGGGGACCCGAGCAGTTCTTC. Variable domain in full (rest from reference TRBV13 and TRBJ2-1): AAGVIQSPRHLIKEKRETATLKCYPIPRHDTVYWYQQGPGQDPQFLISFYEKMQSDKGSIPDRFSAQQFSDYHSELNMSSLELGDSALYFCASSSLLAGGPEQFFGPGTRLTVL.

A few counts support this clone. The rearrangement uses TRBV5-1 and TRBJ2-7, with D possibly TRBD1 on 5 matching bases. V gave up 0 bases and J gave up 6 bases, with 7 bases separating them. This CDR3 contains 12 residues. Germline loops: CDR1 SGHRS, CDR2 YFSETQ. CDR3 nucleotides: TGCGCCAGCAGCTTGGACAGGCTCGAGCAGTACTTC. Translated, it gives CASSLDRLEQYF.

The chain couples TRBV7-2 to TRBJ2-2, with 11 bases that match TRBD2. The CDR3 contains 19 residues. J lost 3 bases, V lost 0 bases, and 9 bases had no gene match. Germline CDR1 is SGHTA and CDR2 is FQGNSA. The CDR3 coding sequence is TGTGCCAGCAGCTTAGCGCGGCTAGCGGGGGGAACGCACACCGGGGAGCTGTTTTTT. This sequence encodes CASSLARLAGGTHTGELFF.

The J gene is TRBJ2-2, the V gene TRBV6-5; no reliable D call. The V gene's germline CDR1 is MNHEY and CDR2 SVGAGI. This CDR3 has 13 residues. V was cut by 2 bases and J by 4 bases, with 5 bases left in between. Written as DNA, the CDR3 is TGTGCCAGCAGTTACCAGCGCACCGGGGAGCTGTTTTTT. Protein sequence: CASSYQRTGELFF.

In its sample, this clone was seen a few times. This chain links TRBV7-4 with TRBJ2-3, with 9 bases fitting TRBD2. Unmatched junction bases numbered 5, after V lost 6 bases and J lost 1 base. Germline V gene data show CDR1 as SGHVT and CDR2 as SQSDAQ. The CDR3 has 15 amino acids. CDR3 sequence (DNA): TGTGCCAGCAGGTCTAGCGGGGCCCGCACAGATACGCAGTATTTT. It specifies CASRSSGARTDTQYF.

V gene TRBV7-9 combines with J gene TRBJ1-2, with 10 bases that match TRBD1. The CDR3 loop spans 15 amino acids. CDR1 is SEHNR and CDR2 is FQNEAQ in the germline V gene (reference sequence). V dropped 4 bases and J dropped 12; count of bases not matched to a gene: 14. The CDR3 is CASSYPRDRGSPDTF. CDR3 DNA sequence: TGTGCCAGCAGCTACCCCCGGGACAGGGGAAGCCCGGACACCTTC.

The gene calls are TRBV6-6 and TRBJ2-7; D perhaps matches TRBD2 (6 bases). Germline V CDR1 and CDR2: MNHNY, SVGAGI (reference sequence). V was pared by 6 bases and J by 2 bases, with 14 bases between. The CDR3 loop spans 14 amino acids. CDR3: CASSPRGNTYEQYF. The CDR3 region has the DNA TGTGCCAGCAGCCCACGGGGGAACACCTACGAGCAGTACTTC.

CDR3 amino acids: CASSHPGQGYTYEQYF. CDR3 coding DNA: TGTGCCAGCAGTCATCCAGGACAGGGATATACCTACGAGCAGTACTTC. This rearrangement joins TRBV7-9 to TRBJ2-7, with 8 bases identical to TRBD1. The V segment lost 6 bases and the J segment 2 bases; nucleotides outside the gene matches: 12. The CDR3 contains 16 residues. Per germline, CDR1 SEHNR and CDR2 FQNEAQ (reference sequence).

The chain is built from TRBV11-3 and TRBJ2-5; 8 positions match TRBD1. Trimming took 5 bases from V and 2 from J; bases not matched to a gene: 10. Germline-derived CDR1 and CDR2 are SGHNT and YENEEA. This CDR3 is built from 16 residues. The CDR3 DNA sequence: TGTGCCAGCAGCCGTGGACAGGGTGTCAGGCAAGAGACCCAGTACTTC. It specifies CASSRGQGVRQETQYF.

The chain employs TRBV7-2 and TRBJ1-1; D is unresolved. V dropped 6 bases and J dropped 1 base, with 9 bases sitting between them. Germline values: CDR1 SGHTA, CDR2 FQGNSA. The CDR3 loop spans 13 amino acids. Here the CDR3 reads CASSFYTNTEAFF. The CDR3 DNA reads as TGTGCCAGCAGTTTTTACACGAACACTGAAGCTTTCTTT.

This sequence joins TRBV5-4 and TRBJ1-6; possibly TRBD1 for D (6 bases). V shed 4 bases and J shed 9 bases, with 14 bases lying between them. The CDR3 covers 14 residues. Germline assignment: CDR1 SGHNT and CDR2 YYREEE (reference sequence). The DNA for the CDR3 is TGTGCCAGCAGCATAAACAGGGAAATTTCACCCCTCCACTTT. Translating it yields CASSINREISPLHF.

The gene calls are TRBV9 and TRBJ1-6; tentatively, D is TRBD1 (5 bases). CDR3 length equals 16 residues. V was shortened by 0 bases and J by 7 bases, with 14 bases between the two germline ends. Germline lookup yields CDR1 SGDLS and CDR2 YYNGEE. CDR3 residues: CASSVAEGAINSPLHF. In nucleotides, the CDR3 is TGTGCCAGCAGCGTAGCTGAAGGGGCGATCAATTCACCCCTCCACTTT.

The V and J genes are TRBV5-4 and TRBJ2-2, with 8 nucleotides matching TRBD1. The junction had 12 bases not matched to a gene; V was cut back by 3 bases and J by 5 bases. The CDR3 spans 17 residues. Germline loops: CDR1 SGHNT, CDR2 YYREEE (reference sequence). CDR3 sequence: CASSSASGRGRTGELFF. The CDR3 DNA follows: TGTGCCAGCAGCTCGGCCTCGGGCAGGGGGCGAACCGGGGAGCTGTTTTTT. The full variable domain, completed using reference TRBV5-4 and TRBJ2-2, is ETGVTQSPTHLIKTRGQQVTLRCSSQSGHNTVSWYQQALGQGPQFIFQYYREEENGRGNFPPRFSGLQFPNYSSELNVNALELDDSALYLCASSSASGRGRTGELFFGEGSRLTVL.

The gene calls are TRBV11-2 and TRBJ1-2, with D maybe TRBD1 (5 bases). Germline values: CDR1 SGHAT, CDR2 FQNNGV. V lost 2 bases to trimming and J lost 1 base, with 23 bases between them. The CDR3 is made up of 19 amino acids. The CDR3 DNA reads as TGTGCCAGCAGCTTAACTTGGGGCGGCAGCACACAGAGTAACTATGGCTACACCTTC. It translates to CASSLTWGGSTQSNYGYTF.

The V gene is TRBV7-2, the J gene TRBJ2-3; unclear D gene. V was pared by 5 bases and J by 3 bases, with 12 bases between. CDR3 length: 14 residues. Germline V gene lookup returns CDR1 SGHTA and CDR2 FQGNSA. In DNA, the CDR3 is TGTGCCAGCAGCCCAGATCCAAGTACAGATACGCAGTATTTT. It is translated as CASSPDPSTDTQYF. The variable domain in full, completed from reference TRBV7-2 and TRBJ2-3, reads GAGVSQSPSNKVTEKGKDVELRCDPISGHTALYWYRQSLGQGLEFLIYFQGNSAPDKSGLPSDRFSAERTGGSVSTLTIQRTQQEDSAVYLCASSPDPSTDTQYFGPGTRLTVL.

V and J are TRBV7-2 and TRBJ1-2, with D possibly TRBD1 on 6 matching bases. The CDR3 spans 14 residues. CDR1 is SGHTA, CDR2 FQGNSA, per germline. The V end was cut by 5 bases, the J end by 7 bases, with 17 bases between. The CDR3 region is CASSPLGRGSGYTF. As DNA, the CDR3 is TGTGCCAGCAGCCCCCTTGGCAGGGGCAGTGGCTACACCTTC.

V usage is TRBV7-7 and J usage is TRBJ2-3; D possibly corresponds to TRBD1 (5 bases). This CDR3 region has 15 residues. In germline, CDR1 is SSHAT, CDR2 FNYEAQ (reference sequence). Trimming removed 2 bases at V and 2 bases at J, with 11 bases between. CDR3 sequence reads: CASSLLSGNTDTQYF. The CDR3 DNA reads TGTGCCAGCAGCTTATTATCAGGGAACACAGATACGCAGTATTTT.